This TCR beta chain originates from a study of early T cells in non-severe SARS-CoV-2 infection. The library protocol tagged individual cDNA molecules with unique molecular identifiers. TCRdb called the 5' RACE reads again in MiXCR, with one record for every CDR3 protein. The top ten hold roughly 4% of the sample, which has fewer than 65,000 distinct CDR3 sequences, approximately 8% seen once. This TCR was sampled from an adult who was a healthcare worker with PCR-confirmed SARS-CoV-2 infection or an uninfected control (not recorded which). This specimen was whole blood, taken at baseline.

CDR3 in DNA: TGTGCCAGCAGCGCGGGGGACGGCATTCAGTACTTC. Protein product: CASSAGDGIQYF. The V call is TRBV7-9, the J call TRBJ2-4; TRBD2 aligns across 7 bases. This CDR3 region has 12 residues. The germline CDR1 and CDR2 sequences are SEHNR and FQNEAQ (reference sequence). The J segment lost 9 bases and the V segment lost 5 bases, leaving 4 bases of the junction unmatched.